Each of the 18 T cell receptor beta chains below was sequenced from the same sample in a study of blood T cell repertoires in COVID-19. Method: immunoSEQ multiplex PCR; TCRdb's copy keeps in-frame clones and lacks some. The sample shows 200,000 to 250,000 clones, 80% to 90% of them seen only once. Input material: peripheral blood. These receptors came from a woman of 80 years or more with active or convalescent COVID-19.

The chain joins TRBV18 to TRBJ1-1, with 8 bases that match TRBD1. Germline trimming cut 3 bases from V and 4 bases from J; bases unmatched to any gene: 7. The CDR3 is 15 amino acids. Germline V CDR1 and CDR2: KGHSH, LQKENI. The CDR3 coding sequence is TGTGCCAGCTCACCCAGGGGGCCGGGGGGCACTGAAGCTTTCTTT. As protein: CASSPRGPGGTEAFF.

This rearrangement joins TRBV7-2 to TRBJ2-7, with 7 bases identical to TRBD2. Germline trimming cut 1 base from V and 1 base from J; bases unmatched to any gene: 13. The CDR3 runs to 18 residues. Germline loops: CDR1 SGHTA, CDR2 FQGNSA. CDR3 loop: CASSLEGPLGRGSYEQYF. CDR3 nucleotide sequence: TGTGCCAGCAGCTTAGAGGGACCACTGGGGCGGGGGTCCTACGAGCAGTACTTC.

CDR3 sequence reads: CSVDGTDYEQYF. CDR3 bases: TGCAGCGTTGATGGGACAGACTACGAGCAGTACTTC. The J gene is TRBJ2-7, the V gene TRBV29-1; 7 bases agree with TRBD1. V lost 3 bases to trimming and J lost 3 bases; unmatched junction nucleotides: 2. This CDR3 is 12 amino acids long. CDR1 is SQVTM and CDR2 is ANQGSEA in the germline V gene.

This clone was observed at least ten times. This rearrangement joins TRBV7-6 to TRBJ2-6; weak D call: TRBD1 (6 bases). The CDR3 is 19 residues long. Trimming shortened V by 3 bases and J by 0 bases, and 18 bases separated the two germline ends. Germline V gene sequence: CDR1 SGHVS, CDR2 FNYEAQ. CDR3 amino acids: CASSLGETGLPSGANVLTF. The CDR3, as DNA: TGTGCCAGCAGCTTGGGGGAGACAGGCCTACCCTCTGGGGCCAACGTCCTGACTTTC.

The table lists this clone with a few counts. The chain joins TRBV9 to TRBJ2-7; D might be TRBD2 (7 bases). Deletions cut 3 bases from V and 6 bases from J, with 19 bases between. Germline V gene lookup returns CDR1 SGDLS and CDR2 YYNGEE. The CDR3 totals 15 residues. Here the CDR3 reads CASSAQWGGLVEQYF. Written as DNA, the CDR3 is TGTGCCAGCAGCGCTCAGTGGGGGGGCCTGGTCGAGCAGTACTTC. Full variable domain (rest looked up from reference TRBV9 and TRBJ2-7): DSGVTQTPKHLITATGQRVTLRCSPRSGDLSVYWYQQSLDQGLQFLIQYYNGEERAKGNILERFSAQQFPDLHSELNLSSLELGDSALYFCASSAQWGGLVEQYFGPGTRLTVT.

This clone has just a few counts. CDR3 DNA: TGTGCCTGGACCAGGACAGAAAAAGAGACCCAGTACTTC. Its translation: CAWTRTEKETQYF. The chain carries TRBV30 and TRBJ2-5; D is possibly TRBD1 (6 bases). CDR1 is GTSNPN, CDR2 SVGIG, per germline (reference sequence). CDR3 size: 13 residues. Trimming pared 4 bases from V and 3 bases from J, leaving 12 bases between.

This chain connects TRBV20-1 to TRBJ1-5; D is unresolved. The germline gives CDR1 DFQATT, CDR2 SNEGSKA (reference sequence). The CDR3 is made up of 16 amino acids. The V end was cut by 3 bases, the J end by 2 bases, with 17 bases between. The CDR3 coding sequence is TGCAGTGCTAGTATTGGGAGGGCCTATGGCAATCAGCCCCAGCATTTT. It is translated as CSASIGRAYGNQPQHF.

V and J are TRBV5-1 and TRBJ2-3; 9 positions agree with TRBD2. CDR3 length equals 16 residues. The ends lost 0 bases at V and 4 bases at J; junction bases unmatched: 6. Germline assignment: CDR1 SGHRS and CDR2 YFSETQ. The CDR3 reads CASSLVGSGGADTQYF. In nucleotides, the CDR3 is TGCGCCAGCAGCTTGGTTGGTAGCGGGGGAGCAGATACGCAGTATTTT.

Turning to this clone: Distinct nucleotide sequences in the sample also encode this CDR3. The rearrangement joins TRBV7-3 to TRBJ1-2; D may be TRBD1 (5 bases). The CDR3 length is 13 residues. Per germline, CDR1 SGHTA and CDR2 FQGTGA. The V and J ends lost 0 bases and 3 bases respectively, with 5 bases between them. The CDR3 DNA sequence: TGTGCCAGCAGCTTAACAGGGGACTATGGCTACACCTTC. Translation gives CASSLTGDYGYTF.

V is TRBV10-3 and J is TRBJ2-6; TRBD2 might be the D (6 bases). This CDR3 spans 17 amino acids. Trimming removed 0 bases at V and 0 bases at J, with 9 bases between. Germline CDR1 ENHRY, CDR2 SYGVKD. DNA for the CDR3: TGTGCCATCAGTGAGTCGTACGGGGGCTCTGGGGCCAACGTCCTGACTTTC. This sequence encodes CAISESYGGSGANVLTF.

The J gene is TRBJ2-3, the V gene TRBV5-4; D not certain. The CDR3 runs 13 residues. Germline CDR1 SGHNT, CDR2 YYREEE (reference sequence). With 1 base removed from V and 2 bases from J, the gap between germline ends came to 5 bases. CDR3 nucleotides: TGTGCCAGCAGCTTGTCCCTCACAGATACGCAGTATTTT. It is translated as CASSLSLTDTQYF.

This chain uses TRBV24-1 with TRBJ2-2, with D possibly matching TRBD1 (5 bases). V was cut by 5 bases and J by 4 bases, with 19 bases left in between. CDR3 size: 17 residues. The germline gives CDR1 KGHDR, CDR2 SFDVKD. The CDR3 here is CATSAPYQGLGTGELFF. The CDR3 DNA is TGTGCCACCAGTGCACCTTATCAGGGATTGGGCACCGGGGAGCTGTTTTTT.

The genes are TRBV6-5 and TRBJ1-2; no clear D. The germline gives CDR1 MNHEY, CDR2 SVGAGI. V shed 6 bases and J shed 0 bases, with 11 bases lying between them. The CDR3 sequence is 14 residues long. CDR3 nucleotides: TGTGCCAGCAGCCAGCAGCGCGCTAACTATGGCTACACCTTC. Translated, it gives CASSQQRANYGYTF.

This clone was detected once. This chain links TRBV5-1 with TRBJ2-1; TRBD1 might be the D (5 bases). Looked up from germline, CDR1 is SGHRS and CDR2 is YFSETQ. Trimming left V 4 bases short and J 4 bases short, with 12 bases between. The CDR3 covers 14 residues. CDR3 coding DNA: TGCGCCAGCAGCCTAGGGGCGGATTACAATGAGCAGTTCTTC. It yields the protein CASSLGADYNEQFF.

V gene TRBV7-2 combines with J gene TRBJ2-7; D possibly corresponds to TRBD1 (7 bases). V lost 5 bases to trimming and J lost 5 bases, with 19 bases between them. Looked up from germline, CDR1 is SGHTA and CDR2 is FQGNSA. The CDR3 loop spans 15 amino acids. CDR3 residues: CASSHQGRGDHEQYF. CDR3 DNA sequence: TGTGCCAGCAGCCATCAGGGCAGGGGGGACCACGAGCAGTACTTC.

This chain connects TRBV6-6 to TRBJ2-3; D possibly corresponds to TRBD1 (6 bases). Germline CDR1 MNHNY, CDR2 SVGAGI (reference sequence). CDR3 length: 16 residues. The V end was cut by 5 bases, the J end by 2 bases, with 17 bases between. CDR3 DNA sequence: TGTGCCAGCAGTCGACTTACGGACAGCTTCACAGATACGCAGTATTTT. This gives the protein CASSRLTDSFTDTQYF.

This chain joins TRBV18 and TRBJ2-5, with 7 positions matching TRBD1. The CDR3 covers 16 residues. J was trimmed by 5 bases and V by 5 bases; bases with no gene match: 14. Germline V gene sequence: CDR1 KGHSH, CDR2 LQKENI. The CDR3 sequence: CASSSNRGPLWETQYF. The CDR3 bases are TGTGCCAGCTCATCTAACAGGGGCCCCCTTTGGGAGACCCAGTACTTC.

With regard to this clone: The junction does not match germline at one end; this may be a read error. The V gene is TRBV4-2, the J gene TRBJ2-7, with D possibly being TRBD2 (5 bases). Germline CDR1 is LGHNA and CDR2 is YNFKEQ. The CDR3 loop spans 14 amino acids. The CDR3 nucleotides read TGTGCCAGCAGCCAAGCCGGAGGACGGTCCCTCCTTTCCTTC. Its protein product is CASSQAGGRSLLSF.